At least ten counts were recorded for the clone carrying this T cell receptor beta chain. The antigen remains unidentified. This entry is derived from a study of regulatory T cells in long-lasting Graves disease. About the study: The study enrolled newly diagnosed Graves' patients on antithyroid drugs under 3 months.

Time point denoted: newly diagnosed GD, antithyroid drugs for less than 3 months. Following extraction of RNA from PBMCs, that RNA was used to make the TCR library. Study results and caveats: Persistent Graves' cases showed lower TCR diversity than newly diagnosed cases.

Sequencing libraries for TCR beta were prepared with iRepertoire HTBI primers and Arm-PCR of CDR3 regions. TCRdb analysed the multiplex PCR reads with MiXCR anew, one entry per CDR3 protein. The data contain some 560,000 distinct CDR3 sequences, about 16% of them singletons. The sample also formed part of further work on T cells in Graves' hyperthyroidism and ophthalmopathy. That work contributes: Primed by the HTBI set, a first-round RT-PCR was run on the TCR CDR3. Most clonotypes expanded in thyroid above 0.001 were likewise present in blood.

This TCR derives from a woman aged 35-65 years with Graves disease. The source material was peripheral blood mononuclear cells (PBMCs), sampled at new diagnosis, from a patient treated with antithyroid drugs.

The CDR3: CASEHRGGTGELFF. The DNA of the CDR3 is TGTGCCAGCGAGCACAGGGGGGGGACCGGGGAGCTGTTTTTT. This chain connects TRBV7-8 to TRBJ2-2; D is possibly TRBD1 (8 bases). CDR3 length: 14 residues. Trimming stripped 8 bases from V and 5 bases from J, with 15 bases between. CDR1 and CDR2 from the germline V gene are SGHVS and FQNEAQ. Full variable domain (remainder filled in from reference TRBV7-8 and TRBJ2-2): GAGVSQSPRYKVAKRGQDVALRCDPISGHVSLFWYQQALGQGPEFLTYFQNEAQLDKSGLPSDRFFAERPEGSVSTLKIQRTQQEDSAVYLCASEHRGGTGELFFGEGSRLTVL.